A single sample gave rise to the 23 T cell receptor beta chains below, sequenced in a study of blood T cell repertoires in COVID-19. The assay was immunoSEQ multiplex PCR, and TCRdb's table has in-frame clones only and misses some. The table includes about 43,000 clones, 87% detected once. Sequences were obtained from peripheral blood. Receptor source: a man between 60 and 75 years old with active COVID-19.

The CDR3 DNA is TGTGCCAGCACGCGGAGCCGAGGGGGCTACACCTTC. Its protein is CASTRSRGGYTF. The rearrangement uses TRBV2 and TRBJ1-2; D remains ambiguous. Trimming cost V 7 bases and J 8 bases, with 14 bases left between them. CDR1 is SNHLY, CDR2 FYNNEI, per germline. The CDR3 is 12 amino acids.

Only one count was recorded for this clone. The genes are TRBV2 and TRBJ1-5, with D perhaps TRBD1 (6 bases). Germline lookup yields CDR1 SNHLY and CDR2 FYNNEI. V gave up 6 bases and J gave up 7 bases, with 16 bases separating them. The CDR3 runs 14 residues. CDR3 in DNA: TGTGCCAGCAGCGATCAGGGGTGGAGCCAGCCCCAGCATTTT. It encodes CASSDQGWSQPQHF.

The chain recombines TRBV10-3 with TRBJ1-2; D is ambiguous. CDR1 and CDR2 from the germline V gene are ENHRY and SYGVKD. The V and J ends lost 9 bases and 3 bases respectively, with 8 bases between them. The CDR3 is 11 amino acids. This CDR3 reads CAIAADYGYTF. CDR3 sequence (DNA): TGTGCCATTGCGGCGGACTATGGCTACACCTTC.

This clone was recorded once. This chain links TRBV7-9 with TRBJ2-4, with a weak D call TRBD2 (6 bases). Germline lookup yields CDR1 SEHNR and CDR2 FQNEAQ (reference sequence). Trimming pared 4 bases from V and 7 bases from J, leaving 14 bases between. This CDR3 is built from 14 residues. DNA of the CDR3: TGTGCCAGCAGCTCTACCCGGGACTCCAACATTCAGTACTTC. It specifies CASSSTRDSNIQYF. Together with reference TRBV7-9 and TRBJ2-4, the CDR3 gives the full variable domain: DTGVSQNPRHKITKRGQNVTFRCDPISEHNRLYWYRQTLGQGPEFLTYFQNEAQLEKSRLLSDRFSAERPKGSFSTLEIQRTEQGDSAMYLCASSSTRDSNIQYFGAGTRLSVL.

This chain connects TRBV18 to TRBJ1-1, with a possible D match to TRBD1 (5 bases). V was trimmed by 4 bases and J by 2 bases, leaving 11 bases between them. The germline V gene has CDR1 KGHSH and CDR2 LQKENI. This CDR3 has 14 residues. CDR3 nucleotides: TGTGCCAGCTCACGGAACGGGGGAAACACTGAAGCTTTCTTT. It translates to CASSRNGGNTEAFF.

The rearrangement joins TRBV9 to TRBJ2-1; 8 bases align to TRBD2. The CDR3 length is 16 residues. The junction had 6 bases not matched to a gene; V was cut back by 4 bases and J by 0 bases. Per germline, CDR1 SGDLS and CDR2 YYNGEE. CDR3 DNA: TGTGCCAGCAGCAGAGTCGGGACTAGCTCCTACAATGAGCAGTTCTTC. This codes for CASSRVGTSSYNEQFF.

The chain uses TRBV12-5 and TRBJ1-5; TRBD1 agrees at 8 bases. Germline V gene sequence: CDR1 LGHNT, CDR2 FRNRAP. V lost 5 bases to trimming and J lost 2 bases; unmatched junction nucleotides: 11. This CDR3 contains 17 residues. The chain's CDR3 is CASGGGTGHMGNQPQHF. CDR3 coding DNA: TGTGCTAGTGGTGGAGGGACAGGACATATGGGCAATCAGCCCCAGCATTTT.

V usage is TRBV7-8 and J usage is TRBJ1-4, with TRBD1 matching over 8 bases. V was clipped by 5 bases and J by 1 base; unmatched bases: 3. Looked up from germline, CDR1 is SGHVS and CDR2 is FQNEAQ. This CDR3 is 15 amino acids long. The CDR3 DNA reads TGTGCCAGCAGCCCCGGACAGGGAACTAATGAAAAACTGTTTTTT. This sequence encodes CASSPGQGTNEKLFF.

This clone appeared a few times. The V call is TRBV19, the J call TRBJ1-6; perhaps TRBD1 as D (5 bases). V lost 7 bases, J lost 7 bases, and 14 bases lay in between. There are 14 residues in the CDR3. CDR1 LNHDA and CDR2 SQIVND come from the germline V gene (reference sequence). The CDR3 sequence is CASTAGLPNSPLHF. DNA of the CDR3: TGTGCCAGTACCGCAGGGCTTCCGAATTCACCCCTCCACTTT.

The chain joins TRBV4-1 to TRBJ1-2; perhaps TRBD1 as D (5 bases). The germline V gene encodes CDR1 MGHRA and CDR2 YSYEKL. Trimming removed 4 bases from V and 7 bases from J, with 16 bases in between. There are 14 residues in the CDR3. CDR3 sequence reads: CASSRESGLAGYTF. In DNA, the CDR3 is TGCGCCAGCAGCCGCGAGTCAGGGTTGGCTGGCTACACCTTC.

J is TRBJ1-2 and V is TRBV9; D remains unclear. CDR1 and CDR2 from the germline V gene are SGDLS and YYNGEE. The CDR3 totals 14 residues. Trimming left V 0 bases short and J 5 bases short, with 11 bases between. The DNA of the CDR3 is TGTGCCAGCAGCGTAGCCGATCGGGATTATGGCTACACCTTC. It yields the protein CASSVADRDYGYTF.

The chain combines TRBV28 with TRBJ1-1; 9 bases line up with TRBD1. Germline loops: CDR1 MDHEN, CDR2 SYDVKM. This CDR3 has 15 amino acids. Unmatched junction bases numbered 6, after V lost 2 bases and J lost 5 bases. The CDR3 coding sequence is TGTGCCAGCAGTTTACTACAGGGGGCTGGAACTGAAGCTTTCTTT. Translation: CASSLLQGAGTEAFF.

V usage is TRBV27 and J usage is TRBJ2-5; D is undetermined. Germline CDR1 is MNHEY and CDR2 is SMNVEV (reference sequence). The CDR3 runs 15 residues. V shed 2 bases and J shed 1 base, with 11 bases lying between them. The CDR3 region has the DNA TGTGCCAGCAGTTTAGGTGTTGGCGGCCAAGAGACCCAGTACTTC. Translation: CASSLGVGGQETQYF.

V is TRBV7-3 and J is TRBJ2-1; maybe TRBD2 (6 bases). CDR3 length: 16 residues. V lost 6 bases to trimming and J lost 5 bases, with 20 bases between them. Germline CDR1 is SGHTA and CDR2 is FQGTGA. The CDR3: CASSINPAGLDNEQFF. The CDR3 nucleotides are TGTGCCAGCAGTATTAATCCCGCGGGGTTGGACAATGAGCAGTTCTTC.

The chain links TRBV28 to TRBJ2-5, with D possibly being TRBD1 (6 bases). The CDR3 runs to 16 residues. Germline CDR1 and CDR2: MDHEN and SYDVKM. The V end was cut by 7 bases, the J end by 2 bases, with 20 bases between. The CDR3 loop reads CASTERQGPSQETQYF. Written as DNA, the CDR3 is TGTGCCAGCACCGAACGCCAGGGGCCATCGCAAGAGACCCAGTACTTC.

A single count supports this clone. V usage is TRBV7-2 and J usage is TRBJ2-1; weak D call: TRBD2 (6 bases). Germline loops: CDR1 SGHTA, CDR2 FQGNSA. This CDR3 has 15 amino acids. The V and J ends lost 6 bases and 1 base respectively, with 13 bases between them. CDR3 sequence (DNA): TGTGCCAGCAGAGGGCGGGCGGGGTCCTACAATGAGCAGTTCTTC. This translates into CASRGRAGSYNEQFF.

J is TRBJ1-2 and V is TRBV24-1, with 9 positions matching TRBD1. The V gene's germline CDR1 is KGHDR and CDR2 SFDVKD. This CDR3 spans 14 amino acids. The V and J ends lost 4 bases and 6 bases, in that order; junction bases with no gene match: 5. The CDR3 DNA sequence: TGTGCCACCAGTGACCCTGGGACAGGGAATGGCTACACCTTC. It codes for CATSDPGTGNGYTF.

J is TRBJ1-6 and V is TRBV7-2; D is unresolved. Germline V gene lookup returns CDR1 SGHTA and CDR2 FQGNSA. The CDR3 spans 15 residues. Trimming stripped 5 bases from V and 5 bases from J, with 13 bases between. CDR3 residues: CASSPEGRNNSPLHF. The DNA of the CDR3 is TGTGCCAGCAGCCCCGAGGGCCGGAATAATTCACCCCTCCACTTT.

The CDR3 DNA reads as TGTGCCAGCAGTAAGACTAGCGGTGGGGTCGGGGAGCTGTTTTTT. Protein: CASSKTSGGVGELFF. The rearrangement joins TRBV6-5 to TRBJ2-2, with 9 bases aligning to TRBD2. There are 15 residues in the CDR3. V was pared by 5 bases and J by 7 bases, with 8 bases of the junction left unmatched. Germline V gene data show CDR1 as MNHEY and CDR2 as SVGAGI.

V and J are TRBV10-3 and TRBJ2-6; tentatively, D is TRBD2 (6 bases). Looked up from germline, CDR1 is ENHRY and CDR2 is SYGVKD. V lost 10 bases and J lost 0, with 16 bases in between. The CDR3 runs 16 residues. DNA for the CDR3: TGTGCCACCCGGGGGATGCGAAACTCTGGGGCCAACGTCCTGACTTTC. Protein sequence: CATRGMRNSGANVLTF.

The chain employs TRBV27 and TRBJ2-2, with 8 nucleotides matching TRBD2. CDR1 and CDR2 (germline): MNHEY, SMNVEV (reference sequence). V shed 4 bases and J 4 bases; nucleotides not matched to a gene: 5. This CDR3 has 15 residues. The CDR3: CASSSGLVRTGELFF. DNA for the CDR3: TGTGCCAGCAGTTCGGGACTAGTTCGCACCGGGGAGCTGTTTTTT.

The chain links TRBV19 to TRBJ1-3; a possible D gene is TRBD1 (5 bases). Deletions cut 7 bases from V and 0 bases from J, with 13 bases between. The germline V gene encodes CDR1 LNHDA and CDR2 SQIVND (reference sequence). The CDR3 is 15 residues long. The CDR3 protein is CASTATEISGNTIYF. CDR3 coding DNA: TGTGCCAGTACTGCGACAGAGATCTCTGGAAACACCATATATTTT.

The gene calls are TRBV6-6 and TRBJ2-3; perhaps TRBD2 as D (5 bases). Germline V CDR1 and CDR2: MNHNY, SVGAGI (reference sequence). This CDR3 is built from 15 residues. Trimming stripped 7 bases from V and 1 base from J, with 15 bases between. The CDR3 is CASNLSGGGTDTQYF. CDR3 DNA sequence: TGTGCCAGCAACCTCAGTGGAGGTGGCACAGATACGCAGTATTTT.